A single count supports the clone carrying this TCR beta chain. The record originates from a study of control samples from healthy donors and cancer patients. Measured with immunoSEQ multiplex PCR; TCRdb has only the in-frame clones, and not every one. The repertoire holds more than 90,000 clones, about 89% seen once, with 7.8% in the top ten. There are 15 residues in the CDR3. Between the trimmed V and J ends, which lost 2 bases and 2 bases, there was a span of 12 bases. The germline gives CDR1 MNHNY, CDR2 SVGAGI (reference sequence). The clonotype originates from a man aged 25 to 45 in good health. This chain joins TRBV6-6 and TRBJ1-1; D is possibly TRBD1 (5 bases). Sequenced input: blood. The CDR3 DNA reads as TGTGCCAGCAGTTACGGGGGTACTCGAAACACTGAAGCTTTCTTT. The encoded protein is CASSYGGTRNTEAFF.